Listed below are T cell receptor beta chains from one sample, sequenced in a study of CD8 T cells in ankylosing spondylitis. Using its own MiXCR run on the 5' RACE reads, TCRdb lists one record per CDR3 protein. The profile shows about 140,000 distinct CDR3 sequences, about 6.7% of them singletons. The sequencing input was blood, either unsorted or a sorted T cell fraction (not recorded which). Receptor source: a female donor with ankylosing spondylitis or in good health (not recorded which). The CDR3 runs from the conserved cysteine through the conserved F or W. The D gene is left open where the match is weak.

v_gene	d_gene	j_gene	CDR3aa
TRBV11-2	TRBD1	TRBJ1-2	CASSLSYRQGRYGYTF
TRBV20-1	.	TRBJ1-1	CSARPNHGGVKEAFF
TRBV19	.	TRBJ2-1	CASSSWTANNEQFF
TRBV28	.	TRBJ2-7	CASSSPSPGGHYEQYF
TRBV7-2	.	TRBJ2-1	CASSLWNDEQFF
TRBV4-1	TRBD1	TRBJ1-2	CASSPGQVRGGYTF
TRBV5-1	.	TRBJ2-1	CASSSGVAPYNEQFF
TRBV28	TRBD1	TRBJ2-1	CASSLSPLTGSVNEQFF
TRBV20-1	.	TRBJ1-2	CSARRGTAGYGYTF
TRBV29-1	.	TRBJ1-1	CSADTEAFF
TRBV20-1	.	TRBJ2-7	CSAETPGTHSSEQYF
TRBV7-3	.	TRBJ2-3	CASSQGPSTDTQYF
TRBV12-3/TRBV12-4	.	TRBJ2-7	CASTLGGSYEQYF
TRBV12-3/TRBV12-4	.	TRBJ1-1	CASSLLPRLGTEAFF
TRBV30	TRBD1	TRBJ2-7	CAWSSGTGAYEQYF
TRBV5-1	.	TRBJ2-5	CASSRPTETQYF
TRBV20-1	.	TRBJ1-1	CSARDRWKNTEAFF
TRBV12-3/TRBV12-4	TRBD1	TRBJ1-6	CASSFEGRGQLHF
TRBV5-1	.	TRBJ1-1	CASSVGQTNTEAFF